Following are 13 T cell receptor beta chains from one sample sequenced in a study of T cell changes during pregnancy in multiple sclerosis. Clones were read by immunoSEQ multiplex PCR, and TCRdb kept only the in-frame ones, dropping some. Seen here are 30,000 to 40,000 clones, about 91% observed once, and the top ten hold more than 7%. The specimen was CD8+ T cells from peripheral blood mononuclear cells, collected before pregnancy. These receptors originate from a female donor with multiple sclerosis, enrolled in a pregnancy study.

V usage is TRBV19 and J usage is TRBJ2-3; 7 nucleotides align to TRBD2. The V gene's germline CDR1 is LNHDA and CDR2 SQIVND (reference sequence). This CDR3 spans 15 amino acids. V shed 0 bases, J shed 0 bases, and the junction held 0 bases outside the gene matches. This CDR3 is CASSIEAGSTDTQYF. In DNA, the CDR3 is TGTGCCAGTAGTATAGAAGCGGGGAGCACAGATACGCAGTATTTT.

The chain carries TRBV28 and TRBJ2-7; maybe TRBD2 (5 bases). V was clipped by 6 bases and J by 9 bases, with 27 bases between them. The CDR3 covers 16 residues. The V gene's germline CDR1 is MDHEN and CDR2 SYDVKM. The DNA of the CDR3 is TGTGCCAGCAGCTGGACCAATGCGGGCGTTAGAGTCTTGCAGTACTTC. Translating gives CASSWTNAGVRVLQYF.

The V gene is TRBV7-9, the J gene TRBJ2-7; 14 bases map to TRBD2. With V trimmed by 5 bases and J by 9 bases, 9 bases remained unmatched. The CDR3 sequence is 15 residues long. Germline CDR1 SEHNR, CDR2 FQNEAQ (reference sequence). CDR3 sequence (DNA): TGTGCCAGCAGCCCGGGACTAGCGGGAGTTGGGGGGCAGTACTTC. Protein sequence: CASSPGLAGVGGQYF.

The sample holds a few counts of this clone. This rearrangement joins TRBV28 to TRBJ2-2; the D gene is possibly TRBD1 (5 bases). The V end lost 6 bases, the J end lost 1 base, and 6 bases lay between the germline ends. The CDR3 contains 13 residues. CDR1 and CDR2 (germline): MDHEN, SYDVKM. The CDR3 DNA follows: TGTGCCAGCAGGACAGAGAACACCGGGGAGCTGTTTTTT. This sequence encodes CASRTENTGELFF.

The gene calls are TRBV6-1 and TRBJ2-7, with D unclear. The CDR3 runs to 13 residues. Trimming removed 3 bases at V and 3 bases at J, with 9 bases between. Per germline, CDR1 MNHNS and CDR2 SASEGT. The CDR3 sequence: CASSEAEVYEQYF. The CDR3 DNA reads TGTGCCAGCAGTGAGGCCGAAGTCTACGAGCAGTACTTC.

This chain uses TRBV2 with TRBJ2-2; perhaps TRBD1 as D (5 bases). CDR1 and CDR2 from the germline V gene are SNHLY and FYNNEI. Trimming took 0 bases from V and 1 from J, leaving 12 bases between them. CDR3 length: 17 amino acids. CDR3 coding DNA: TGTGCCAGCAGTGAAGCAAGGGGCTCCCTGAACACCGGGGAGCTGTTTTTT. It translates to CASSEARGSLNTGELFF. The full variable domain, with the rest looked up from reference TRBV2 and TRBJ2-2, is EPEVTQTPSHQVTQMGQEVILRCVPISNHLYFYWYRQILGQKVEFLVSFYNNEISEKSEIFDDQFSVERPDGSNFTLKIRSTKLEDSAMYFCASSEARGSLNTGELFFGEGSRLTVL.

CDR3 nucleotides: TGCGCCAGCAGCTTGGCCCGGGGTAGCTCCTACGAGCAGTACTTC. Translation gives CASSLARGSSYEQYF. This rearrangement joins TRBV5-1 to TRBJ2-7; D may be TRBD2 (5 bases). The length of the CDR3 is 15 residues. CDR1 SGHRS and CDR2 YFSETQ come from the germline V gene. V lost 0 bases and J 0 bases, leaving 10 bases between the germline ends. The variable domain in full, completed from reference TRBV5-1 and TRBJ2-7, reads KAGVTQTPRYLIKTRGQQVTLSCSPISGHRSVSWYQQTPGQGLQFLFEYFSETQRNKGNFPGRFSGRQFSNSRSEMNVSTLELGDSALYLCASSLARGSSYEQYFGPGTRLTVT.

The chain links TRBV4-3 to TRBJ1-5; D is possibly TRBD1 (5 bases). Germline-derived CDR1 and CDR2 are LGHNA and YSLEER. V was trimmed by 3 bases and J by 3 bases, leaving 9 bases between them. The CDR3 is made up of 14 amino acids. In DNA, the CDR3 is TGCGCCAGCAGCCAGGGCAGGGTCAATCAGCCCCAGCATTTT. Protein sequence: CASSQGRVNQPQHF.

The rearrangement links TRBV7-8 to TRBJ1-5, with 7 bases aligning to TRBD1. Germline lookup yields CDR1 SGHVS and CDR2 FQNEAQ. The CDR3 runs to 21 residues. J was trimmed by 4 bases and V by 5 bases; bases with no gene match: 26. This CDR3 reads CASSPLGFMEGGRGKNQPQHF. CDR3 in DNA: TGTGCCAGCAGCCCCCTAGGTTTTATGGAGGGCGGCAGGGGGAAAAATCAGCCCCAGCATTTT.

The V gene is TRBV7-9, the J gene TRBJ1-5; the D gene is possibly TRBD1 (6 bases). V lost 5 bases, J lost 0 bases, and 11 bases lay in between. In germline, CDR1 is SEHNR, CDR2 FQNEAQ (reference sequence). This CDR3 is 15 amino acids long. The CDR3, as DNA: TGTGCCAGCAGCCCTCAGGGGTATAGCAATCAGCCCCAGCATTTT. Residues: CASSPQGYSNQPQHF. The full variable domain, in which reference TRBV7-9 and TRBJ1-5 provide the parts outside the CDR3, is DTGVSQNPRHKITKRGQNVTFRCDPISEHNRLYWYRQTLGQGPEFLTYFQNEAQLEKSRLLSDRFSAERPKGSFSTLEIQRTEQGDSAMYLCASSPQGYSNQPQHFGDGTRLSIL.

This clone was seen a single time. V usage is TRBV7-9 and J usage is TRBJ1-3, with D tentatively TRBD1 (6 bases). Germline-derived CDR1 and CDR2 are SEHNR and FQNEAQ (reference sequence). V was cut by 5 bases and J by 6 bases, with 14 bases left in between. This CDR3 comprises 14 residues. As DNA, the CDR3 is TGTGCCAGCAGCCTACAGGGTGGGGTAAACACCATATATTTT. It is translated as CASSLQGGVNTIYF.

The chain has TRBV13 and TRBJ1-6; 10 bases agree with TRBD1. Unmatched junction bases numbered 2, after V lost 7 bases and J lost 11 bases. Per the germline V gene, CDR1 is PRHDT and CDR2 is FYEKMQ (reference sequence). There are 12 residues in the CDR3. The CDR3: CASTGQGTPLHF. The CDR3 DNA sequence: TGTGCCAGCACGGGACAGGGGACACCCCTCCACTTT.

The chain has TRBV5-1 and TRBJ2-7; weak D call: TRBD2 (6 bases). Germline V gene lookup returns CDR1 SGHRS and CDR2 YFSETQ. Trimming cost V 4 bases and J 2 bases, with 16 bases left between them. The CDR3 loop spans 15 amino acids. Here the CDR3 reads CASSPSPSETYEQYF. CDR3 DNA sequence: TGCGCCAGCAGCCCGTCCCCTAGCGAGACCTACGAGCAGTACTTC.